One and the same sample provided the 18 T cell receptor beta chains below, sequenced in a study of blood T cell repertoires in COVID-19. Sequencing was performed with immunoSEQ multiplex PCR; in TCRdb, only in-frame clones are kept and a portion is missing. The sample lists approximately 120,000 clones, about 74% occurring once. The sequencing input was peripheral blood. These receptors all stem from a man in his 60s with acute or convalescent COVID-19.

V is TRBV15 and J is TRBJ1-2; 7 nucleotides match TRBD1. V trimming: 6 bases; J trimming: 6 bases; junction bases outside the gene matches: 7. Germline loops: CDR1 LNHNV, CDR2 YYDKDF (reference sequence). The CDR3 extends over 13 amino acids. CDR3 DNA sequence: TGTGCCACCAGTAAAACAGGGGAGGATGGCTACACCTTC. Translation gives CATSKTGEDGYTF.

The CDR3 protein is CASSRGGSTGVPEGYTF. In nucleotides, the CDR3 is TGCGCCAGCAGCCGGGGGGGCTCTACAGGGGTCCCTGAGGGCTACACCTTC. The V call is TRBV5-1, the J call TRBJ1-2, with 7 bases matching TRBD1. The CDR3 has 17 residues. Trimming removed 4 bases from V and 8 bases from J; junction bases left unmatched: 20. Germline V CDR1 and CDR2: SGHRS, YFSETQ.

This clone was recorded only once. V gene TRBV7-3 combines with J gene TRBJ2-1; 9 positions match TRBD1. The J segment lost 10 bases and the V segment lost 4 bases, leaving 14 bases of the junction unmatched. This CDR3 region has 16 residues. From germline, CDR1 is SGHTA and CDR2 FQGTGA. The CDR3 sequence is CASSSSTGGFGGEQFF. The CDR3 bases are TGTGCCAGCAGCTCCTCGACAGGGGGTTTCGGGGGCGAGCAGTTCTTC.

The V and J genes are TRBV23-1 and TRBJ2-3, with D uncertain. TRBV23-1 counts as an open reading frame of uncertain function. The CDR3 sequence is 18 residues long. V shed 2 bases and J shed 0 bases, with 18 bases lying between them. The CDR3: CASSQPTRMVISTDTQYF. CDR3 DNA sequence: TGCGCCAGCAGTCAACCGACAAGAATGGTGATTAGCACAGATACGCAGTATTTT.

Note on this clone: Relative to the germline gene, one junction end is altered; a read error may explain this. The V gene is TRBV19, the J gene TRBJ1-2; 7 bases map to TRBD1. Germline CDR1 reads LNHDA; CDR2 reads SQIVND (reference sequence). The CDR3 runs 12 residues. The CDR3 DNA follows: TGTGCCAGTAGTGAGACAGGGTATGGCCACACCTTC. This sequence encodes CASSETGYGHTF.

The V and J genes are TRBV6-1 and TRBJ1-2, with 7 bases that match TRBD1. CDR1 is MNHNS and CDR2 is SASEGT in the germline V gene. The ends lost 1 base at V and 2 bases at J; junction bases unmatched: 4. This CDR3 is 15 amino acids long. The CDR3 nucleotides read TGTGCCAGCAGTGAAGGGTGGGGACAGAACTATGGCTACACCTTC. Its translation: CASSEGWGQNYGYTF.

Note on this clone: In the same sample, other DNA sequences code for this CDR3. The chain joins TRBV5-1 to TRBJ1-4, with D tentatively TRBD1 (6 bases). From germline, CDR1 is SGHRS and CDR2 YFSETQ. V lost 0 bases, J lost 1 base, and 10 bases lay in between. This CDR3 contains 16 residues. This CDR3 reads CASSLGQGRTNEKLFF. DNA for the CDR3: TGCGCCAGCAGCTTGGGGCAGGGGAGAACTAATGAAAAACTGTTTTTT.

The sample holds one count of this clone. The CDR3 coding sequence is TGCAGCACAACCGGGACAGGCATAAAGAATGAGCAGTTCTTC. It specifies CSTTGTGIKNEQFF. This rearrangement joins TRBV29-1 to TRBJ2-1; 8 nucleotides agree with TRBD1. Looked up from germline, CDR1 is SQVTM and CDR2 is ANQGSEA. With V trimmed by 8 bases and J by 7 bases, 13 bases remained unmatched. CDR3 length: 14 amino acids.

In its sample, this clone was seen once. This chain connects TRBV6-5 to TRBJ2-7, with TRBD1 as a possible D gene (6 bases). Deletions cut 3 bases from V and 0 bases from J, with 9 bases between. Germline CDR1 is MNHEY and CDR2 is SVGAGI. CDR3 size: 14 residues. As DNA, the CDR3 is TGTGCCAGCAGTTATACAGGGAACTCCTACGAGCAGTACTTC. Its translation is CASSYTGNSYEQYF.

This clone was detected only a few times. The chain uses TRBV13 and TRBJ1-1; D unclear. Per the germline V gene, CDR1 is PRHDT and CDR2 is FYEKMQ (reference sequence). V lost 8 bases, J lost 7 bases, and 5 bases lay in between. The CDR3 has 9 amino acids. CDR3 nucleotide sequence: TGTGCCAGCTGCGGTGAAGCTTTCTTT. It encodes CASCGEAFF.

V and J are TRBV3-1 (or the pseudogene TRBV3-2) and TRBJ1-2, with a weak D call TRBD1 (5 bases). V lost 0 bases and J lost 6, with 14 bases in between. The CDR3 runs to 15 residues. The germline V gene has CDR1 LGHDT and CDR2 YNNKEL (reference sequence). CDR3 bases: TGTGCCAGCAGCCAAGATGCTCGCCAGGGCCATGGCTACACCTTC. Its translation is CASSQDARQGHGYTF.

This clone occurred once. V is TRBV19 and J is TRBJ1-1; D gene unclear. CDR1 and CDR2 (germline): LNHDA, SQIVND (reference sequence). V lost 9 bases and J lost 7, with 15 bases in between. The CDR3 loop spans 12 amino acids. The CDR3 DNA reads as TGTGCCAGCGGAGCGGTCGGCAATGAAGCTTTCTTT. Protein: CASGAVGNEAFF.

V is TRBV7-9 and J is TRBJ2-1; possible D gene TRBD1, 5 bases. From germline, CDR1 is SEHNR and CDR2 FQNEAQ (reference sequence). The CDR3 covers 15 residues. V gave up 3 bases and J gave up 0 bases, with 9 bases separating them. CDR3 coding DNA: TGTGCCAGCAGCTTTTACCAGGGCTCCTACAATGAGCAGTTCTTC. Translating gives CASSFYQGSYNEQFF.

This chain joins TRBV7-3 and TRBJ2-5; 11 nucleotides agree with TRBD1. The CDR3 has 14 amino acids. V lost 5 bases and J lost 5; bases outside the gene matches: 4. Germline CDR1 and CDR2: SGHTA and FQGTGA. CDR3 nucleotides: TGTGCCAGCAGCCGGACAGGGGGCATGGAGACCCAGTACTTC. Its translation is CASSRTGGMETQYF. The full variable domain, rest sourced from reference TRBV7-3 and TRBJ2-5, is GAGVSQTPSNKVTEKGKYVELRCDPISGHTALYWYRQSLGQGPEFLIYFQGTGAADDSGLPNDRFFAVRPEGSVSTLKIQRTERGDSAVYLCASSRTGGMETQYFGPGTRLLVL.

Here the CDR3 DNA reads TGTGCCAGCAGCTCACCCACCGATATAGCGGGGACGACCCAGTACTTC. As protein: CASSSPTDIAGTTQYF. V and J are TRBV3-1 (or the pseudogene TRBV3-2) and TRBJ2-5; TRBD2 agrees at 8 bases. The V gene end was trimmed by 5 bases and the J gene end by 7 bases; junction bases not matched to a gene: 15. CDR3 length: 16 residues. From germline, CDR1 is LGHDT and CDR2 YNNKEL (reference sequence).

The chain carries TRBV29-1 and TRBJ2-1; 8 bases are shared with TRBD2. With 7 bases clipped from V and 9 bases from J, the junction kept 14 bases outside the gene matches. The CDR3 extends over 14 amino acids. Germline V CDR1 and CDR2: SQVTM, ANQGSEA. This CDR3 is CSAPGGGHMGEQFF. The CDR3 nucleotides are TGCAGCGCCCCCGGGGGGGGTCATATGGGTGAGCAGTTCTTC.

J is TRBJ2-3 and V is TRBV3-1 (or the pseudogene TRBV3-2), with 7 bases fitting TRBD2. Per germline, CDR1 LGHDT and CDR2 YNNKEL (reference sequence). The CDR3 is 16 residues long. V lost 4 bases to trimming and J lost 8 bases; unmatched junction nucleotides: 15. CDR3 amino acids: CASSPMKRGGGLTQYF. The CDR3 bases are TGTGCCAGCAGCCCAATGAAGCGGGGCGGCGGCCTTACGCAGTATTTT.

V is TRBV24-1 and J is TRBJ1-5, with D possibly being TRBD1 (6 bases). Trimming pared 4 bases from V and 5 bases from J, leaving 14 bases between. The CDR3 is 15 amino acids. Germline values: CDR1 KGHDR, CDR2 SFDVKD. CDR3 sequence: CATSDRGRGDQPQHF. The CDR3 bases are TGTGCCACCAGTGACAGGGGAAGAGGGGATCAGCCCCAGCATTTT.